The 10 T cell receptor beta chains below come from one sample, sequenced in a study of T cell responses to AZD1222 COVID-19 vaccine. Data came from immunoSEQ multiplex PCR; TCRdb stores just in-frame clones and leaves some out. The table has about 110,000 clones, approximately 88% seen once. Sequences were derived from peripheral blood, sampled on day 0 of MenACWY control vaccination. The origin of the receptors is an adult in good health.

V is TRBV12-3 or TRBV12-4 and J is TRBJ1-2; D might be TRBD1 (5 bases). The CDR3 consists of 13 residues. Trimming took 3 bases from V and 3 from J, leaving 8 bases between them. CDR3 coding DNA: TGTGCCAGCAGTTTCAGGGAGTACTATGGCTACACCTTC. Protein sequence: CASSFREYYGYTF.

The J gene is TRBJ2-3, the V gene TRBV6-4; 12 bases are a match to TRBD2. Unmatched junction bases numbered 10, after V lost 4 bases and J lost 2 bases. Germline V gene sequence: CDR1 MRHNA, CDR2 SNTAGT. The CDR3 is 18 amino acids. DNA of the CDR3: TGTGCCAGCAGTGGACCCGGGCTAGCGGGAGGGGTCACAGATACGCAGTATTTT. It yields the protein CASSGPGLAGGVTDTQYF.

The CDR3 reads CASRGDFGNTIYF. DNA of the CDR3: TGTGCCAGCAGGGGGGACTTTGGAAACACCATATATTTT. The chain has TRBV2 and TRBJ1-3, with a tentative D call TRBD1 (5 bases). Trimming cost V 6 bases and J 3 bases, with 9 bases left between them. Germline V gene data show CDR1 as SNHLY and CDR2 as FYNNEI. The CDR3 extends over 13 amino acids.

The chain links TRBV5-1 to TRBJ1-6; TRBD1 matches at 9 bases. The junction had 6 bases not matched to a gene; V was cut back by 4 bases and J by 10 bases. CDR3 length equals 14 residues. Per germline, CDR1 SGHRS and CDR2 YFSETQ. CDR3 sequence reads: CASSTGTGNSPLHF. CDR3 sequence (DNA): TGCGCCAGCAGCACCGGGACAGGGAACTCACCCCTCCACTTT. The variable domain in full, completed from reference TRBV5-1 and TRBJ1-6, reads KAGVTQTPRYLIKTRGQQVTLSCSPISGHRSVSWYQQTPGQGLQFLFEYFSETQRNKGNFPGRFSGRQFSNSRSEMNVSTLELGDSALYLCASSTGTGNSPLHFGNGTRLTVT.

In its sample, this clone was seen once. The V call is TRBV19, the J call TRBJ2-1; no firm D call. The CDR3 loop spans 14 amino acids. V lost 5 bases and J lost 4, with 12 bases in between. Germline-derived CDR1 and CDR2 are LNHDA and SQIVND (reference sequence). The CDR3 sequence is CASSAGRLYNEQFF. Here the CDR3 DNA reads TGTGCCAGTAGTGCTGGACGGCTATACAATGAGCAGTTCTTC.

The chain uses TRBV3-1 (or the pseudogene TRBV3-2) and TRBJ1-2, with TRBD1 matching over 9 bases. In germline, CDR1 is LGHDT, CDR2 YNNKEL (reference sequence). The CDR3 sequence is 15 residues long. J lost 6 bases, V lost 6 bases, and 11 bases had no gene match. The CDR3 here is CASRQQGAGPDGYTF. The CDR3, as DNA: TGTGCCAGCAGGCAACAGGGGGCTGGCCCCGATGGCTACACCTTC.

This clone was picked up a small number of times. The chain joins TRBV7-2 to TRBJ1-6; D uncertain. The V gene's germline CDR1 is SGHTA and CDR2 FQGNSA. V shed 1 base and J shed 7 bases, with 8 bases lying between them. This CDR3 has 14 amino acids. This CDR3 is CASSLVWQNSPLHF. The CDR3 DNA reads TGTGCCAGCAGCTTAGTCTGGCAGAATTCACCCCTCCACTTT.

This chain links TRBV7-2 with TRBJ2-7; no reliable D call. This CDR3 has 16 residues. Germline V lookup: CDR1 SGHTA, CDR2 FQGNSA. V was pared by 1 base and J by 0 bases, with 13 bases between. The CDR3 reads CASSLDLRSTSYEQYF. The CDR3 bases are TGTGCCAGCAGCTTAGACCTCCGGTCCACCTCCTACGAGCAGTACTTC.

V usage is TRBV3-1 (or the pseudogene TRBV3-2) and J usage is TRBJ2-5, with D perhaps matching TRBD1 (6 bases). This CDR3 is 17 amino acids long. V lost 4 bases, J lost 0 bases, and 18 bases lay in between. CDR1 LGHDT and CDR2 YNNKEL come from the germline V gene (reference sequence). The CDR3 sequence: CASSRKTNRAHQETQYF. As DNA, the CDR3 is TGTGCCAGCAGCCGGAAAACGAACAGGGCACACCAAGAGACCCAGTACTTC.

This chain connects TRBV20-1 to TRBJ1-1; D remains ambiguous. Looked up from germline, CDR1 is DFQATT and CDR2 is SNEGSKA (reference sequence). The length of the CDR3 is 10 residues. V shed 5 bases and J shed 11 bases, with 12 bases lying between them. CDR3 nucleotide sequence: TGCAGTGCTGGACCCAATCAGGCTTTCTTT. Translated, it gives CSAGPNQAFF.